This TCR beta chain was recovered during a study of blood T cells in healthy people across ages. Trimming removed 6 bases at V and 9 bases at J, with 18 bases between. Germline lookup yields CDR1 MGHDK and CDR2 SYGVNS. This CDR3 spans 14 amino acids. Using a J-beta primer mix together with a sample-barcoded 5' primer, a second PCR was run for roughly 6 to 12 cycles. A single record per CDR3 protein comes from TCRdb applying MiXCR to the 5' RACE reads. The table records about 1.4 million distinct CDR3 sequences, around 59% of them present only once. The J gene is TRBJ1-5, the V gene TRBV25-1; weak D call: TRBD1 (6 bases). The specimen sequenced was blood. The source of this sequence is a man between 18 and 29 years old in good health. The CDR3 sequence is CASRSRTAGGPQHF. DNA of the CDR3: TGTGCCAGCAGGTCCCGGACAGCCGGGGGGCCCCAGCATTTT.